The 14 T cell receptor beta chains presented below share a single source sample, sequenced in a study of blood T cell repertoires in COVID-19. Sequenced by immunoSEQ multiplex PCR; TCRdb stores in-frame clones only, minus some. The sample comprises 150,000 or so clones, 84% of which are singletons, and roughly two fifths rests with the top ten. What was sequenced was peripheral blood. The receptors here all came from a human donor in a cohort sampled during active COVID-19.

The chain couples TRBV6-5 to TRBJ1-2; maybe TRBD1 (5 bases). Germline CDR1 reads MNHEY; CDR2 reads SVGAGI. V was shortened by 2 bases and J by 1 base, with 14 bases between the two germline ends. The CDR3 has 16 residues. The CDR3 DNA reads as TGTGCCAGCAGTTACGCGGGGGGGAAGAGTAACTATGGCTACACCTTC. Translation gives CASSYAGGKSNYGYTF.

The chain combines TRBV3-1 (or the pseudogene TRBV3-2) with TRBJ2-3; possible D gene TRBD2, 5 bases. The CDR3 covers 15 residues. The germline V and J ends were trimmed by 0 bases and 4 bases, with 11 bases remaining between them. The germline CDR1 and CDR2 sequences are LGHDT and YNNKEL (reference sequence). The CDR3 loop is CASSQEGGRSDTQYF. The CDR3 DNA follows: TGTGCCAGCAGCCAAGAAGGAGGAAGGTCAGATACGCAGTATTTT.

This chain connects TRBV7-3 to TRBJ2-7; 11 bases match TRBD1. The trim removed 5 bases at V and 7 bases at J, leaving 16 bases unmatched. In germline, CDR1 is SGHTA, CDR2 FQGTGA. The CDR3 runs 17 residues. The CDR3 nucleotides are TGTGCCAGCAGCCGCGGACAGGGGGCGAAGATTGGTTGTGAGCAGTACGTC. Translating gives CASSRGQGAKIGCEQYV.

The chain uses TRBV27 and TRBJ2-1; D unresolved. Trimming cost V 3 bases and J 7 bases, with 4 bases left between them. Germline CDR1 is MNHEY and CDR2 is SMNVEV (reference sequence). The CDR3 loop spans 11 amino acids. The CDR3 loop is CASSFLNEQFF. The DNA for the CDR3 is TGTGCCAGCAGTTTCCTTAATGAGCAGTTCTTC.

The chain has TRBV11-3 and TRBJ2-5, with D perhaps TRBD2 (6 bases). Germline V CDR1 and CDR2: SGHNT, YENEEA. Trimming removed 5 bases from V and 5 bases from J, with 24 bases in between. CDR3 length: 17 amino acids. The CDR3 DNA sequence: TGTGCCAGCAGCCCCCGGTTATCCGGGGGTTTATTGGAGACCCAGTACTTC. Protein product: CASSPRLSGGLLETQYF.

The rearrangement joins TRBV12-3 or TRBV12-4 to TRBJ2-1; 9 bases fit TRBD1. V dropped 8 bases and J dropped 4; count of bases not matched to a gene: 3. The CDR3 spans 13 residues. This CDR3 reads CASSGTGYNEQFF. The CDR3 DNA reads as TGTGCCAGCTCCGGGACAGGGTACAATGAGCAGTTCTTC.

The rearrangement joins TRBV7-2 to TRBJ1-2; D is possibly TRBD1 (5 bases). The V gene's germline CDR1 is SGHTA and CDR2 FQGNSA. The ends were cut back, 4 bases at V and 10 bases at J, with 22 bases in the middle. The CDR3 extends over 15 amino acids. The CDR3 loop is CASSSRAGRTKDYTF. CDR3 coding DNA: TGTGCCAGCAGCTCCAGAGCGGGACGCACCAAGGACTACACCTTC.

Only one count was recorded for this clone. CDR3 sequence: CASSPGGYSNQPQHF. In DNA form, the CDR3 reads TGTGCCAGCAGCCCAGGGGGTTATAGCAATCAGCCCCAGCATTTT. This chain uses TRBV7-2 with TRBJ1-5; 7 positions match TRBD1. With V trimmed by 5 bases and J by 0 bases, 4 bases remained unmatched. This CDR3 comprises 15 residues. CDR1 and CDR2 (germline): SGHTA, FQGNSA.

In nucleotides, the CDR3 is TGTGCCAGCAGCCAAGATCAGGTGACCAGGGAGCAGTTCTTC. Encoded protein: CASSQDQVTREQFF. The rearrangement uses TRBV3-1 (or the pseudogene TRBV3-2) and TRBJ2-1; no definite D call. V was pared by 0 bases and J by 10 bases, with 13 bases between. The CDR3 is 14 amino acids. In germline, CDR1 is LGHDT, CDR2 YNNKEL (reference sequence).

The chain couples TRBV7-2 to TRBJ2-1, with TRBD2 matching 7 bases. The germline CDR1 and CDR2 sequences are SGHTA and FQGNSA. The CDR3 is 15 amino acids. Trimming took 3 bases from V and 10 from J; bases not matched to a gene: 12. The chain's CDR3 is CASSLGRGGLREQFF. The CDR3 region has the DNA TGTGCCAGCAGCTTGGGGCGGGGAGGGCTTCGGGAGCAGTTCTTC.

V and J are TRBV5-4 and TRBJ1-4; D uncertain. This CDR3 has 15 residues. V shed 4 bases and J shed 3 bases, with 13 bases lying between them. CDR1 is SGHNT and CDR2 is YYREEE in the germline V gene (reference sequence). CDR3 residues: CASSSGRVANEKLFF. The CDR3, as DNA: TGTGCCAGCAGCAGCGGACGTGTGGCTAATGAAAAACTGTTTTTT.

For the CDR3, the DNA is TGTGCCAGCAGCATCGGCTACGAGCAGTACTTC. It translates to CASSIGYEQYF. The chain joins TRBV11-2 to TRBJ2-7, with D hard to call. Per the germline V gene, CDR1 is SGHAT and CDR2 is FQNNGV. V was pared by 5 bases and J by 3 bases, with 5 bases between. This CDR3 spans 11 amino acids.

The rearrangement joins TRBV11-3 to TRBJ2-5; 8 nucleotides match TRBD2. CDR3 length: 14 amino acids. The germline CDR1 and CDR2 sequences are SGHNT and YENEEA. The V and J ends lost 5 bases and 5 bases, in that order; junction bases with no gene match: 7. The CDR3 spells CASSRSGSRETQYF. In nucleotides, the CDR3 is TGTGCCAGCAGCCGGAGCGGGAGCAGGGAGACCCAGTACTTC.

The V call is TRBV28, the J call TRBJ2-3; D not resolved. Germline CDR1 MDHEN, CDR2 SYDVKM. The CDR3 totals 10 residues. V dropped 4 bases and J dropped 6 bases, with 2 bases sitting between them. The CDR3 region has the DNA TGTGCCAGCAGTTCGGATACGCAGTATTTT. Protein sequence: CASSSDTQYF.